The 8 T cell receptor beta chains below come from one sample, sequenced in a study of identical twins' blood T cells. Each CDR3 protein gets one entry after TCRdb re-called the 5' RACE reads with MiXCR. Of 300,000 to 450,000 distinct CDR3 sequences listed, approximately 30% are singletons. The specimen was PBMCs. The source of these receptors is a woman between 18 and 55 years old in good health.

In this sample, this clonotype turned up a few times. The CDR3 DNA is TGTGCCAGCAGCCCAGGGAATTCTGGGGCCAACGTCCTGACTTTC. It codes for CASSPGNSGANVLTF. This sequence joins TRBV7-9 and TRBJ2-6, with D possibly being TRBD1 (5 bases). The CDR3 runs to 15 residues. V lost 5 bases, J lost 1 base, and 9 bases lay in between. Germline assignment: CDR1 SEHNR and CDR2 FQNEAQ (reference sequence).

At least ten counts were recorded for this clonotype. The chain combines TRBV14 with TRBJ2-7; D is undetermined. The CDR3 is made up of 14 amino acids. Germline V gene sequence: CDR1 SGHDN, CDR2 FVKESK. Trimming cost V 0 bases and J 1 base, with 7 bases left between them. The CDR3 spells CASSQDLASYEQYF. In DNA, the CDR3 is TGTGCCAGCAGCCAAGATTTGGCGTCCTACGAGCAGTACTTC.

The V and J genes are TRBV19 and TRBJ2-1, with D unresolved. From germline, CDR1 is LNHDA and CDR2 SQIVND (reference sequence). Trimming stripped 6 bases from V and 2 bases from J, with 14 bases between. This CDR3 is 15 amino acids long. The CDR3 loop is CASRLGPTPYNEQFF. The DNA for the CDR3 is TGTGCCAGTAGACTCGGTCCGACCCCCTACAATGAGCAGTTCTTC.

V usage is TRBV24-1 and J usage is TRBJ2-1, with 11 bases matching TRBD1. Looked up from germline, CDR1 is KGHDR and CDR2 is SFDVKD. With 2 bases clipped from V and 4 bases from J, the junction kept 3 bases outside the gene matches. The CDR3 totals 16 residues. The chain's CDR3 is CATSDSGTGGYNEQFF. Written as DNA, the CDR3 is TGTGCCACCAGTGATTCCGGGACAGGGGGATACAATGAGCAGTTCTTC.

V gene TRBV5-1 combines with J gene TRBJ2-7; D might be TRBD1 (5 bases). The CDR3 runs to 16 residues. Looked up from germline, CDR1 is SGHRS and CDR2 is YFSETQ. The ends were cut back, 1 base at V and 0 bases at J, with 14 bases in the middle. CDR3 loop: CASSLNTAGNSYEQYF. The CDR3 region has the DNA TGCGCCAGCAGCTTGAATACGGCAGGGAACTCCTACGAGCAGTACTTC.

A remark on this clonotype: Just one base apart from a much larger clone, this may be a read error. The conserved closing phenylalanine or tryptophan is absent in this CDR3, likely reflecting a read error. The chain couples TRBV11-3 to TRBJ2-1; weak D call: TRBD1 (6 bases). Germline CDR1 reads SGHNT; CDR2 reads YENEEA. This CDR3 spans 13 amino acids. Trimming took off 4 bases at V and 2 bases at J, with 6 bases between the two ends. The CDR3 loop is CASSWTAYNEQFS. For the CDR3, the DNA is TGTGCCAGCAGCTGGACAGCCTACAATGAGCAGTTCTCC.

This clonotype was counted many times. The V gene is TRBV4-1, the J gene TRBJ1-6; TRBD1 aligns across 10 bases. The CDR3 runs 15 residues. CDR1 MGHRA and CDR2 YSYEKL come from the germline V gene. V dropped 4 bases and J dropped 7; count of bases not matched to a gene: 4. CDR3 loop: CASSPDRGVNSPLHF. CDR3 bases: TGCGCCAGCAGCCCGGACAGGGGGGTAAATTCACCCCTCCACTTT.

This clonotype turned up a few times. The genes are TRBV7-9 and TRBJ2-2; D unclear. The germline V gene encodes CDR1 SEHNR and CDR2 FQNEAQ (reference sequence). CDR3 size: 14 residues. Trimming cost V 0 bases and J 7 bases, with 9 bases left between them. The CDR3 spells CASSLAGWGGELFF. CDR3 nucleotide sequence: TGTGCCAGCAGCTTAGCTGGCTGGGGCGGGGAGCTGTTTTTT.